This entry describes one TCR beta chain. Clones were read by immunoSEQ multiplex PCR, and TCRdb kept only the in-frame ones, dropping some. The table shows some 520,000 clones, with approximately 88% occurring only once. CDR1 is MNHEY, CDR2 SVGAGI, per germline. CDR3 length: 15 amino acids. V lost 4 bases and J lost 6, with 16 bases in between. This record comes from a study of Ad26.COV2.S vaccination and SARS-CoV-2 variants. Treatment meaning: about 20 received Ad26.COV2.S at low or high dose, single or two shots; 5 received placebo; per-sample allocation not given. Samples were taken on day 63 after the first vaccine or placebo injection.

This receptor was identified in a person between 18 and 65 years old who received the Ad26.COV2.S COVID-19 vaccine or a placebo. The V and J genes are TRBV6-5 and TRBJ2-4; a weak D match, TRBD2 (5 bases). The sample was peripheral blood, taken in a trial of Ad26.COV2.S vaccine versus placebo. CDR3 residues: CASSSPKRVPNIQYF. CDR3 nucleotide sequence: TGTGCCAGCAGTTCTCCAAAGAGGGTACCAAACATTCAGTACTTC.